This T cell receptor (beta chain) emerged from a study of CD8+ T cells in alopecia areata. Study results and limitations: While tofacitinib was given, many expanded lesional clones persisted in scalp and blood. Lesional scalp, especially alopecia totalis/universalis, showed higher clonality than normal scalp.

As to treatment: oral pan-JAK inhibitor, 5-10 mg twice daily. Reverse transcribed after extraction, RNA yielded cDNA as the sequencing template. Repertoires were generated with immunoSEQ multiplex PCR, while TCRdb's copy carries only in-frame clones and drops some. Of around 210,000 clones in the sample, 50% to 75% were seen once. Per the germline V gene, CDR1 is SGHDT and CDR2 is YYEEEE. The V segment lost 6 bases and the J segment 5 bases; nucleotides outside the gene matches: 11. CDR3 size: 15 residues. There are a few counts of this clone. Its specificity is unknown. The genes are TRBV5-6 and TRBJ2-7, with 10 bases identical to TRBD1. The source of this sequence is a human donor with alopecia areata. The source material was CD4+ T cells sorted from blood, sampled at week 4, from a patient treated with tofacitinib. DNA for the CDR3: TGTGCCAGCACTATTCGGGGGACAGGGGTGAACGAGCAGTACTTC. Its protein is CASTIRGTGVNEQYF.